Given below is one T cell receptor (beta chain) in context. The sample belongs to a study of blood T cell repertoires in COVID-19. The wider study: PBMCs, B-cell-depleted T cells, or T cells were the source of the cDNA or gDNA that made up the material.

The CDR3 is 14 residues long. CDR1 and CDR2 from the germline V gene are GTSNPN and SVGIG (reference sequence). V lost 4 bases and J lost 4, with 13 bases in between. Profiled with immunoSEQ multiplex PCR; TCRdb holds only in-frame clones, not every one. Counted here are about 240,000 clones, 65% to 85% occurring once; the ten biggest clones make up 5.5%. This chain links TRBV30 with TRBJ1-4, with D possibly TRBD1 on 5 matching bases. Sequenced input: peripheral blood. The sequence came from a human donor in a cohort sampled during active COVID-19. CDR3 sequence: CAWTARAGNEKLFF. In nucleotides, the CDR3 is TGTGCCTGGACCGCCAGGGCCGGTAATGAAAAACTGTTTTTT.